The rows below give T cell receptor beta chains drawn from one sample of a study of OX40 agonist ivuxolimab in advanced cancers. Measured with immunoSEQ multiplex PCR; TCRdb has only the in-frame clones, and not every one. The table has around 21,000 clones, roughly 80% seen once. Specimen: CD4+ or CD8+ T cells sorted from blood, collected in a trial of the OX40 agonist ivuxolimab. The source is an adult with an advanced solid tumor such as melanoma, head and neck, liver or kidney cancer. CDR3s include the opening cysteine and the closing phenylalanine or tryptophan. The D gene is left open where the match is weak. Clone size appears in some rows only: once, few, many, or a class for an expanded clone.

D gene,J gene,V gene,clone size,CDR3 DNA,CDR3 protein
NA,TRBJ2-5,TRBV4-1,NA,TGCGCCAGCAGCCAAATATCGGCCGCCCAAGAGACCCAGTACTTC,CASSQISAAQETQYF
NA,TRBJ2-2,TRBV14,few,TGTGCCAGCAGCAGTGGAAGCAGGGCCGTTAACACCGGGGAGCTGTTTTTT,CASSSGSRAVNTGELFF
NA,TRBJ2-1,TRBV14,NA,TGTGCCAGCAGCCATACTACAGCCAGCTCCTACAATGAGCAGTTCTTC,CASSHTTASSYNEQFF
NA,TRBJ1-2,TRBV27,NA,TGTGCCAGCAGTCCCCTCGGCGGGGCGGGTGGCTACACCTTC,CASSPLGGAGGYTF
TRBD1,TRBJ1-2,TRBV10-3,NA,TGTGCCATCAGTGAGTCACAACCGGGACAGGGGGTCTATGGCTACACCTTC,CAISESQPGQGVYGYTF
TRBD1,TRBJ2-3,TRBV28,NA,TGTGCCAGCAGAGGACAGGGGGCAGATACGCAGTATTTT,CASRGQGADTQYF
NA,TRBJ1-4,TRBV10-3,NA,TGTGCCGCCCAGGGAGGGGGTAATGAAAAACTGTTTTTT,CAAQGGGNEKLFF
TRBD1,TRBJ1-6,TRBV28,NA,TGTGCCAGCATAGACAGGGGTTATAATTCACCCCTCCACTTT,CASIDRGYNSPLHF
TRBD2,TRBJ2-3,TRBV13,NA,TGTGCCAGCAGCTTACGGGTTAGCGGGGGAACCACAGATACGCAGTATTTT,CASSLRVSGGTTDTQYF
NA,TRBJ2-1,TRBV5-1,NA,TGCGCCAGCAGCTTGGCAGTAGCGGTATACAATGAGCAGTTCTTC,CASSLAVAVYNEQFF
TRBD1,TRBJ2-1,TRBV23-1,NA,TGCGCCAGCCCATCCCACAGGGGCGATGAGCAGTTCTTC,CASPSHRGDEQFF
NA,TRBJ2-2,TRBV9,NA,TGTGCCAGCAGCGTAGATGGCCCCGGGGAGCTGTTTTTT,CASSVDGPGELFF
NA,TRBJ2-3,TRBV4-3,NA,TGCGCCAGCAGCCAAGGGGTAAGCCCCGCAGATACGCAGTATTTT,CASSQGVSPADTQYF
NA,TRBJ2-3,TRBV27,NA,TGTGCCAGCAGTTCCAGCGGCAGCACAGATACGCAGTATTTT,CASSSSGSTDTQYF
NA,TRBJ2-7,TRBV11-2,NA,TGTGCCAGCAGCCTTCTTGCGGGCTACGAGCAGTACTTC,CASSLLAGYEQYF
NA,TRBJ2-7,TRBV28,medium-sized,TGTGCCAGCAGTTTAGTCGACGGAGGGCTCTCCTACGAGCAGTACTTC,CASSLVDGGLSYEQYF
TRBD2,TRBJ2-5,TRBV9,NA,TGTGCCAGCAGCGTAGATGGTCTAGCGGGGGGAGAGACCCAGTACTTC,CASSVDGLAGGETQYF
NA,TRBJ2-3,TRBV6-4,NA,TGTGCCAGCAGTGAACGGGAAACAGATACGCAGTATTTT,CASSERETDTQYF
NA,TRBJ1-5,TRBV5-6,NA,TGTGCCAGCAGCTTGAAGGAAGTGGGCAGCAATCAGCCCCAGCATTTT,CASSLKEVGSNQPQHF
NA,TRBJ1-4,TRBV5-6,NA,TGTGCCAGCAGCTTAGTCGCAACTAATGAAAAACTGTTTTTT,CASSLVATNEKLFF
TRBD1,TRBJ2-1,TRBV7-9,NA,TGTGCCAGCAGCGCAGGACAGGTCTACAATGAGCAGTTCTTC,CASSAGQVYNEQFF
TRBD2,TRBJ2-7,TRBV19,NA,TGTGCCAGTAGCCAGGGACTAGCGGCCTACGAGCAGTACTTC,CASSQGLAAYEQYF
NA,TRBJ1-3,TRBV9,NA,TGTGCCAGCAGCGTAGACTGGAGGGGGTCTGGAAACACCATATATTTT,CASSVDWRGSGNTIYF
NA,TRBJ1-5,TRBV28,NA,TGTGCCAGCAGGCCAGGGTACGGGGGTCAGCCCCAGCATTTT,CASRPGYGGQPQHF
NA,TRBJ1-2,TRBV11-2,NA,TGTGCCAGCAGTCCCGGGGCGGGTTCTGGCTACACCTTC,CASSPGAGSGYTF
NA,TRBJ1-3,TRBV6-1,NA,TGTGCCAGCAGTTATGGATCGGCCAACACCATATATTTT,CASSYGSANTIYF
NA,TRBJ1-6,TRBV6-4,medium-sized,TGTGCCAGCAGTGAATCTGGGAATAATTCACCCCTCCACTTT,CASSESGNNSPLHF
TRBD1,TRBJ1-1,TRBV19,NA,TGTGCCAGTAGTATAGATCACTTGGACAGGGTGCCGAGCACTGAAGCTTTCTTT,CASSIDHLDRVPSTEAFF
NA,TRBJ2-7,TRBV19,NA,TGTGCCAGTAGTAATCCTCGGGGGCCCACCTACGAGCAGTACTTC,CASSNPRGPTYEQYF
NA,TRBJ2-5,TRBV13,NA,TGTGCCAGCAGCTTAGGCATTGGGCGGGAGACCCAGTACTTC,CASSLGIGRETQYF
TRBD1,TRBJ2-7,TRBV30,NA,TGTGCCTGGAGCCTAGGGACAGGAGGAAACTACGAGCAGTACTTC,CAWSLGTGGNYEQYF
NA,TRBJ1-1,TRBV5-8,NA,TGTGCCAGCAGCGATCTGACAGGGAACACTGAAGCTTTCTTT,CASSDLTGNTEAFF
NA,TRBJ2-5,TRBV5-4,NA,TGTGCCAGCAGCCCGCAGGTGGGGGAGACCCAGTACTTC,CASSPQVGETQYF
NA,TRBJ2-2,TRBV30,once,TGTGCCTGGAATACCTACAGGGATAACACCGGGGAGCTGTTTTTT,CAWNTYRDNTGELFF
TRBD1,TRBJ1-5,TRBV5-8,NA,TGTGCCAGCAGCCCTCGGGGGACAGGGAATCAGCCCCAGCATTTT,CASSPRGTGNQPQHF
TRBD2,TRBJ2-1,TRBV4-1,few,TGCGCCAGCAGCCGAGCGGGGGAGAGAAATGAGCAGTTCTTC,CASSRAGERNEQFF
NA,TRBJ2-7,TRBV7-9,NA,TGTGCCAGCAGCTTTGGGGGCTCCTACGAGCAGTACTTC,CASSFGGSYEQYF
NA,TRBJ1-5,TRBV6-5,NA,TGTGCCAGCAAGGAGGGCAATCAGCCCCAGCATTTT,CASKEGNQPQHF
NA,TRBJ2-3,TRBV11-2,NA,TGTGCCAGCAGCTTAGAGACGGATCGTGGGCGAAGAGATACGCAGTATTTT,CASSLETDRGRRDTQYF
NA,TRBJ2-7,TRBV7-9,NA,TGTGCCAGCAGCCGGTTTAGTGGCGGCGGAGAGCAGTACTTC,CASSRFSGGGEQYF
TRBD1,TRBJ1-1,TRBV27,NA,TGTGCCAGCAGTCTAGACAGGGTGGGCGCTGAAGCTTTCTTT,CASSLDRVGAEAFF
TRBD2,TRBJ2-3,TRBV27,NA,TGTGCCAGCAGTTTAAATAGCGGGGGGAGTACAGATACGCAGTATTTT,CASSLNSGGSTDTQYF
NA,TRBJ1-1,TRBV27,NA,TGTGCCAGCAGTTTTTTTTTGAACACTGAAGCTTTCTTT,CASSFFLNTEAFF
TRBD1,TRBJ1-1,TRBV11-3,NA,TGTGCCAGCAGCTTAGATGGACAGGGCACTGAAGCTTTCTTT,CASSLDGQGTEAFF
NA,TRBJ2-3,TRBV13,NA,TGTGCCAGCAGCTTACCCCAGGGTACCGCAGATACGCAGTATTTT,CASSLPQGTADTQYF
NA,TRBJ1-5,TRBV5-1,NA,TGCGCCAGCAGTTCGAATAGCAATCAGCCCCAGCATTTT,CASSSNSNQPQHF
NA,TRBJ1-4,TRBV27,NA,TGTGCCAGCACCTCGACAGCCCTTAATGAAAAACTGTTTTTT,CASTSTALNEKLFF
NA,TRBJ2-7,TRBV6-5,NA,TGTGCCAGCAGTTACTCCACCGGTAACTCCTACGAGCAGTACTTC,CASSYSTGNSYEQYF
NA,TRBJ1-1,TRBV19,NA,TGTGCCAGTAGTTCCAACACGGGGATGAACACTGAAGCTTTCTTT,CASSSNTGMNTEAFF
NA,TRBJ2-7,TRBV9,NA,TGTGCCAGCAGCGTAGAGATAGGCAACGAGCAGTACTTC,CASSVEIGNEQYF
NA,TRBJ1-4,TRBV9,NA,TGTGCCAGCAGCCCTTCGAGTAATGAAAAACTGTTTTTT,CASSPSSNEKLFF
NA,TRBJ2-1,TRBV18,NA,TGTGCCAGCTCACCATCAGTGTCATCGGGCAATGAGCAGTTCTTC,CASSPSVSSGNEQFF
NA,TRBJ1-2,TRBV11-2,NA,TGTGCCAGCAGCTTAGCCGATGGAGTTGGGGACTATGGCTACACCTTC,CASSLADGVGDYGYTF
NA,TRBJ1-2,TRBV5-1,NA,TGCGCCAGCAGCTTGGGGGTGGTTTCGGCCTATGGCTACACCTTC,CASSLGVVSAYGYTF
TRBD1,TRBJ2-5,TRBV5-6,NA,TGTGCCAGCAGCGTAAGGGACAGGGGCTTTCTAGGGGAGACCCAGTACTTC,CASSVRDRGFLGETQYF
TRBD2,TRBJ2-7,TRBV9,NA,TGTGCCAGCAGCGTAGAGCTAGCGGGAGAGCAGTACTTC,CASSVELAGEQYF